These 16 T cell receptor beta chains share one sample of origin, sequenced in a study of blood T cell repertoires in COVID-19. The assay was immunoSEQ multiplex PCR, and TCRdb's table has in-frame clones only and misses some. The table has about 430,000 clones, 88% seen once. The source material was PBMCs or T cells enriched from blood (not recorded which). The receptors shown here come from a woman between 18 and 29 years old who had been exposed to COVID-19.

The chain combines TRBV2 with TRBJ2-6; no definite D call. CDR1 SNHLY and CDR2 FYNNEI come from the germline V gene. This CDR3 has 14 residues. V was trimmed by 9 bases and J by 0 bases, leaving 9 bases between them. The CDR3 region has the DNA TGTGCCAGGTCTACGTACTCTGGGGCCAACGTCCTGACTTTC. Amino acid sequence: CARSTYSGANVLTF.

The V gene is TRBV7-8, the J gene TRBJ1-3; D remains ambiguous. The V end was cut by 5 bases, the J end by 1 base, with 6 bases between. Germline V gene data show CDR1 as SGHVS and CDR2 as FQNEAQ. The length of the CDR3 is 13 residues. The DNA of the CDR3 is TGTGCCAGCAGCCCCTATTCTGGAAACACCATATATTTT. Amino acid sequence: CASSPYSGNTIYF.

The J gene is TRBJ1-2, the V gene TRBV2; TRBD1 agrees at 7 bases. The germline V gene encodes CDR1 SNHLY and CDR2 FYNNEI. This CDR3 is built from 12 residues. V lost 8 bases, J lost 7 bases, and 7 bases stayed unmatched. The CDR3 loop reads CASQQGLGGYTF. The CDR3 region has the DNA TGTGCCAGCCAACAGGGGTTAGGTGGCTACACCTTC.

This chain uses TRBV19 with TRBJ2-1; 8 positions match TRBD2. The CDR3 has 14 amino acids. Trimming took 10 bases from V and 7 from J; bases not matched to a gene: 12. The germline CDR1 and CDR2 sequences are LNHDA and SQIVND (reference sequence). CDR3 sequence (DNA): TGTGCCACGGGGACGGGACTAGTTAGTAATGAGCAGTTCTTC. This gives the protein CATGTGLVSNEQFF.

Concerning this clone itself: Additional DNA sequences in this sample encode the identical CDR3. This chain connects TRBV19 to TRBJ2-5, with 7 positions matching TRBD2. The CDR3 sequence is 15 residues long. CDR1 LNHDA and CDR2 SQIVND come from the germline V gene (reference sequence). V gave up 1 base and J gave up 1 base; unmatched junction bases: 3. CDR3 region: CASSIGGGPQETQYF. The CDR3 DNA reads TGTGCCAGTAGTATAGGGGGGGGACCCCAAGAGACCCAGTACTTC.

The chain combines TRBV15 with TRBJ2-7, with 9 bases aligning to TRBD1. Trimming cost V 3 bases and J 4 bases; bases outside gene matches: 19. CDR3 length: 19 amino acids. Germline V gives CDR1 LNHNV, CDR2 YYDKDF (reference sequence). In DNA form, the CDR3 reads TGTGCCACCAGCAGGGGATCCGGGACAGGGAAGAAAGTTGTGTACGAGCAGTACTTC. It is translated as CATSRGSGTGKKVVYEQYF.

This chain joins TRBV24-1 and TRBJ2-1, with D possibly being TRBD2 (6 bases). CDR1 and CDR2 from the germline V gene are KGHDR and SFDVKD. V was cut by 10 bases and J by 6 bases, with 9 bases left in between. CDR3 length equals 11 residues. The CDR3 sequence: CATRRGNEQFF. CDR3 DNA sequence: TGTGCCACAAGGAGGGGCAATGAGCAGTTCTTC.

This chain uses TRBV3-1 (or the pseudogene TRBV3-2) with TRBJ2-7; no firm D call. With 1 base removed from V and 2 bases from J, the gap between germline ends came to 15 bases. CDR1 and CDR2 from the germline V gene are LGHDT and YNNKEL (reference sequence). The CDR3 totals 16 residues. This CDR3 is CASSQGFQRNTYEQYF. CDR3 bases: TGTGCCAGCAGCCAAGGTTTCCAGCGAAATACCTACGAGCAGTACTTC.

The chain carries TRBV6-5 and TRBJ1-2; perhaps TRBD1 as D (6 bases). Per the germline V gene, CDR1 is MNHEY and CDR2 is SVGAGI. The germline V and J ends were trimmed by 6 bases and 4 bases, with 15 bases remaining between them. This CDR3 has 14 residues. Here the CDR3 reads CASRQNTGSYGYTF. DNA for the CDR3: TGTGCCAGCAGACAAAACACAGGGAGCTATGGCTACACCTTC.

This clone has only a few counts. V usage is TRBV29-1 and J usage is TRBJ2-5; 7 bases are shared with TRBD1. V lost 8 bases, J lost 4 bases, and 13 bases stayed unmatched. This CDR3 region has 14 residues. Germline V gene lookup returns CDR1 SQVTM and CDR2 ANQGSEA. The CDR3 loop is CSIRPQGQIETQYF. CDR3 DNA: TGCAGCATCCGCCCACAGGGGCAAATAGAGACCCAGTACTTC.

The CDR3: CASIPFGTGPYEQYF. The CDR3 coding sequence is TGTGCCAGCATACCTTTCGGGACAGGGCCATACGAGCAGTACTTC. The chain carries TRBV6-4 and TRBJ2-7; 9 nucleotides match TRBD1. Germline values: CDR1 MRHNA, CDR2 SNTAGT. The CDR3 consists of 15 residues. J gave up 4 bases and V 7 bases, and 11 bases lay outside the gene matches.

A word on this clone: Other DNA variants within this sample encode the same CDR3. J is TRBJ1-2 and V is TRBV2; maybe TRBD1 (5 bases). Looked up from germline, CDR1 is SNHLY and CDR2 is FYNNEI. This CDR3 comprises 12 residues. The V and J ends lost 3 bases and 5 bases respectively, with 7 bases between them. The chain's CDR3 is CASSEEGYGYTF. CDR3 coding DNA: TGTGCCAGCAGTGAGGAGGGGTATGGCTACACCTTC.

Here the CDR3 reads CASSPLKLASLTDTQYF. As DNA, the CDR3 is TGTGCCAGCAGTCCACTCAAACTAGCGAGTCTTACAGATACGCAGTATTTT. J is TRBJ2-3 and V is TRBV28, with TRBD2 matching over 7 bases. Germline values: CDR1 MDHEN, CDR2 SYDVKM. This CDR3 comprises 17 residues. V was pared by 5 bases and J by 3 bases, with 14 bases of the junction left unmatched.

The chain uses TRBV28 and TRBJ1-5; TRBD1 might be the D (6 bases). The V and J ends lost 8 bases and 0 bases respectively, with 8 bases between them. Germline V gene lookup returns CDR1 MDHEN and CDR2 SYDVKM. The CDR3 extends over 13 amino acids. The CDR3 DNA reads TGTGCCAGCCAGGGGTATAGCAATCAGCCCCAGCATTTT. Amino acids: CASQGYSNQPQHF.

This sequence joins TRBV30 and TRBJ1-2; 10 nucleotides line up with TRBD1. The CDR3 consists of 15 residues. The junction had 7 bases not matched to a gene; V was cut back by 0 bases and J by 6 bases. In germline, CDR1 is GTSNPN, CDR2 SVGIG (reference sequence). Here the CDR3 DNA reads TGTGCCTGGAGTGTACAGACAGGGGGCTTCGATGGCTACACCTTC. Translated, it gives CAWSVQTGGFDGYTF.

CDR3 DNA sequence: TGTGCCAGCAGCTTGGCGCAGGGTGGCTACACCTTC. Protein: CASSLAQGGYTF. The chain uses TRBV5-6 and TRBJ1-2; maybe TRBD1 (5 bases). Trimming cost V 0 bases and J 7 bases, with 7 bases left between them. Germline V gene sequence: CDR1 SGHDT, CDR2 YYEEEE. The CDR3 loop spans 12 amino acids. Using reference TRBV5-6 and TRBJ1-2 for the parts outside the CDR3, the full variable domain is DAGVTQSPTHLIKTRGQQVTLRCSPKSGHDTVSWYQQALGQGPQFIFQYYEEEERQRGNFPDRFSGHQFPNYSSELNVNALLLGDSALYLCASSLAQGGYTFGSGTRLTVV.